These 23 T cell receptor beta chains share one sample of origin, sequenced in a study of blood T cell repertoires in COVID-19. Sequenced by immunoSEQ multiplex PCR; TCRdb stores in-frame clones only, minus some. The sample holds 100,000 to 150,000 clones, around nine tenths seen once. The source material was PBMCs or T cells enriched from blood (not recorded which). The source is a woman aged 45 to 65 who had recovered from COVID-19.

In nucleotides, the CDR3 is TGTGCCAGCAGCCGGAACACTGAAGCTTTCTTT. It yields the protein CASSRNTEAFF. The chain couples TRBV5-6 to TRBJ1-1; unclear D gene. Germline V gives CDR1 SGHDT, CDR2 YYEEEE. The CDR3 runs 11 residues. V gave up 4 bases and J gave up 1 base, with 2 bases separating them.

J is TRBJ2-3 and V is TRBV5-4; D unclear. The CDR3 consists of 14 residues. Germline V gene lookup returns CDR1 SGHNT and CDR2 YYREEE (reference sequence). Trimming took 0 bases from V and 4 from J, leaving 9 bases between them. CDR3 loop: CASSLESGPDTQYF. The CDR3 bases are TGTGCCAGCAGCTTGGAATCTGGCCCAGATACGCAGTATTTT.

This clone has a handful of counts. The J gene is TRBJ2-5, the V gene TRBV4-3; unclear D gene. CDR3 length: 15 amino acids. V was trimmed by 0 bases and J by 1 base, leaving 9 bases between them. Germline lookup yields CDR1 LGHNA and CDR2 YSLEER. CDR3 sequence reads: CASSQDVASQETQYF. CDR3 DNA: TGCGCCAGCAGCCAAGACGTCGCGTCCCAAGAGACCCAGTACTTC.

This chain links TRBV19 with TRBJ2-7; perhaps TRBD1 as D (5 bases). CDR3 length: 14 residues. Trimming stripped 3 bases from V and 2 bases from J, with 11 bases between. Germline V gene lookup returns CDR1 LNHDA and CDR2 SQIVND (reference sequence). CDR3 coding DNA: TGTGCCAGTAGTATGGCGCAGGGTACCTACGAGCAGTACTTC. As protein: CASSMAQGTYEQYF. Looking up the rest from reference TRBV19 and TRBJ2-7 gives the full variable domain: DGGITQSPKYLFRKEGQNVTLSCEQNLNHDAMYWYRQDPGQGLRLIYYSQIVNDFQKGDIAEGYSVSREKKESFPLTVTSAQKNPTAFYLCASSMAQGTYEQYFGPGTRLTVT.

This rearrangement joins TRBV7-8 to TRBJ1-4, with D perhaps matching TRBD1 (6 bases). The CDR3 runs 15 residues. Between the trimmed V and J ends, which lost 5 bases and 6 bases, there was a span of 16 bases. CDR1 is SGHVS, CDR2 FQNEAQ, per germline. The CDR3 DNA follows: TGTGCCAGCAGCCCCGAGCGGGGGCGAGATGAAAAACTGTTTTTT. It translates to CASSPERGRDEKLFF.

The chain links TRBV2 to TRBJ2-1; 12 nucleotides agree with TRBD2. Germline V gene lookup returns CDR1 SNHLY and CDR2 FYNNEI. The CDR3 totals 22 residues. Germline trimming cut 3 bases from V and 0 bases from J; bases unmatched to any gene: 18. CDR3 nucleotide sequence: TGTGCCAGCAGTGACCCTGGACAGTCAATAACTAGCGGGGGGTCCTCCTACAATGAGCAGTTCTTC. The encoded protein is CASSDPGQSITSGGSSYNEQFF.

The CDR3 here is CASSQTLPHQETQYF. Here the CDR3 DNA reads TGTGCCAGCAGCCAGACACTGCCCCACCAAGAGACCCAGTACTTC. The genes are TRBV14 and TRBJ2-5; no clear D. Trimming pared 3 bases from V and 0 bases from J, leaving 11 bases between. Germline V CDR1 and CDR2: SGHDN, FVKESK. The CDR3 loop spans 15 amino acids.

This clone was found once. The chain is built from TRBV19 and TRBJ1-5, with D possibly matching TRBD1 (6 bases). Trimming shortened V by 5 bases and J by 0 bases, and 17 bases separated the two germline ends. This CDR3 has 17 amino acids. Germline CDR1 LNHDA, CDR2 SQIVND (reference sequence). The CDR3 sequence is CASSGGAGRASNQPQHF. The CDR3 coding sequence is TGTGCCAGTAGTGGGGGGGCCGGTAGGGCTAGCAATCAGCCCCAGCATTTT.

This clone occurred a few times. V is TRBV7-2 and J is TRBJ2-1, with 15 bases that match TRBD2. This CDR3 comprises 16 residues. V shed 3 bases and J 7 bases; nucleotides not matched to a gene: 4. Germline CDR1 and CDR2: SGHTA and FQGNSA. As DNA, the CDR3 is TGTGCCAGCAGCTTTGCCGGGACTAGCGGGGGGAATGAGCAGTTCTTC. It codes for CASSFAGTSGGNEQFF.

The rearrangement links TRBV3-1 (or the pseudogene TRBV3-2) to TRBJ1-6; D gene unclear. Trimming removed 4 bases at V and 8 bases at J, with 9 bases between. Per the germline V gene, CDR1 is LGHDT and CDR2 is YNNKEL (reference sequence). The CDR3 extends over 13 amino acids. The CDR3 protein is CASSPSRDSPLHF. The CDR3 DNA reads TGTGCCAGCAGCCCCAGCCGGGATTCACCCCTCCACTTT.

This clone was detected only a few times. The chain recombines TRBV9 with TRBJ2-1; D remains ambiguous. V was clipped by 0 bases and J by 10 bases, with 11 bases between them. The CDR3 covers 13 residues. Germline CDR1 and CDR2: SGDLS and YYNGEE. The CDR3, as DNA: TGTGCCAGCAGCGTAGCCTTCGCGAGAGAGCAGTTCTTC. Translated: CASSVAFAREQFF.

The chain recombines TRBV30 with TRBJ1-1, with a tentative D call TRBD1 (5 bases). The CDR3 contains 14 residues. V lost 0 bases and J lost 8, with 16 bases in between. Germline lookup yields CDR1 GTSNPN and CDR2 SVGIG (reference sequence). The CDR3 coding sequence is TGTGCCTGGAGTGTAACTCCAACGTGGGGCGAAGCTTTCTTT. It specifies CAWSVTPTWGEAFF.

This clone was counted only a few times. The CDR3 region has the DNA TGTGCCAGCAGTTACCCGAGAAATAGACAGGTATGGGATCAGCCCCAGCATTTT. Protein product: CASSYPRNRQVWDQPQHF. The chain employs TRBV6-2 or TRBV6-3 and TRBJ1-5; D is perhaps TRBD1 (6 bases). V lost 2 bases, J lost 5 bases, and 22 bases lay in between. This CDR3 region has 18 residues. CDR1 and CDR2 from the germline V gene are MNHEY and SVGEGT.

This chain joins TRBV7-5 and TRBJ2-1; TRBD1, the table's D call, lacks a check against the DNA. TRBV7-5 is a pseudogene. The CDR3 runs 17 residues. The DNA for the CDR3 is TGTGCCAGAAGCTTAGGGCCCGACAGGAGGTTCGTTAATGAGCAGTTCTTC. Translated, it gives CARSLGPDRRFVNEQFF.

This clone was counted once. The genes are TRBV19 and TRBJ1-2; D not certain. The CDR3 contains 16 residues. In germline, CDR1 is LNHDA, CDR2 SQIVND (reference sequence). V was cut by 0 bases and J by 0 bases, with 11 bases left in between. The chain's CDR3 is CASSIDKWLTNYGYTF. DNA for the CDR3: TGTGCCAGTAGTATAGATAAGTGGCTGACTAACTATGGCTACACCTTC. The full variable domain, rest sourced from reference TRBV19 and TRBJ1-2, is DGGITQSPKYLFRKEGQNVTLSCEQNLNHDAMYWYRQDPGQGLRLIYYSQIVNDFQKGDIAEGYSVSREKKESFPLTVTSAQKNPTAFYLCASSIDKWLTNYGYTFGSGTRLTVV.

The count of this clone is one. The chain employs TRBV3-1 (or the pseudogene TRBV3-2) and TRBJ2-2; 10 bases are a match to TRBD1. The trim removed 4 bases at V and 6 bases at J, leaving 5 bases unmatched. CDR1 LGHDT and CDR2 YNNKEL come from the germline V gene (reference sequence). The CDR3 totals 15 residues. The CDR3 loop reads CASSRGQGVAGELFF. CDR3 in DNA: TGTGCCAGCAGCCGAGGACAGGGGGTGGCCGGGGAGCTGTTTTTT.

V gene TRBV3-1 (or the pseudogene TRBV3-2) combines with J gene TRBJ2-1, with a tentative D call TRBD2 (7 bases). This CDR3 has 18 amino acids. V lost 7 bases and J 0 bases, leaving 22 bases between the germline ends. The V gene's germline CDR1 is LGHDT and CDR2 YNNKEL (reference sequence). CDR3 in DNA: TGTGCCAGCACCCCTCGAGGGGGGGCTCTCCACTCCTACAATGAGCAGTTCTTC. Its translation: CASTPRGGALHSYNEQFF.

Only a few counts were recorded for this clone. The rearrangement uses TRBV10-3 and TRBJ2-2; 7 bases align to TRBD1. This CDR3 has 16 residues. Germline lookup yields CDR1 ENHRY and CDR2 SYGVKD. The J segment lost 5 bases and the V segment lost 5 bases, leaving 11 bases of the junction unmatched. CDR3 nucleotide sequence: TGTGCCATCAGTCTTCTACTGACAGGGTCAACCGGGGAGCTGTTTTTT. Translated, it gives CAISLLLTGSTGELFF.

The rearrangement uses TRBV5-5 and TRBJ1-2; 10 nucleotides align to TRBD1. The germline CDR1 and CDR2 sequences are SGHKS and YYEKEE (reference sequence). The V gene end was trimmed by 6 bases and the J gene end by 8 bases; junction bases not matched to a gene: 16. There are 16 residues in the CDR3. The CDR3 coding sequence is TGTGCCAGCACTCAGCTGGGACAGGGGCCCTGGGGAGGCTACACCTTC. This translates into CASTQLGQGPWGGYTF.

The chain employs TRBV29-1 and TRBJ2-2, with 7 positions matching TRBD1. Germline V CDR1 and CDR2: SQVTM, ANQGSEA. The CDR3 extends over 16 amino acids. V shed 6 bases, J shed 0 bases, and the junction held 10 bases outside the gene matches. The CDR3 loop reads CSVGDRTGTNTGELFF. The DNA of the CDR3 is TGCAGCGTGGGGGACCGGACAGGAACGAACACCGGGGAGCTGTTTTTT.

The chain carries TRBV7-8 and TRBJ2-1, with 12 bases fitting TRBD2. CDR1 is SGHVS and CDR2 is FQNEAQ in the germline V gene. After removal of 2 bases from V and 10 bases from J, the junction contained 12 bases not matched to a gene. This CDR3 is built from 17 residues. CDR3 protein: CASSLKASGGVLGEQFF. Here the CDR3 DNA reads TGTGCCAGCAGCTTAAAAGCTAGCGGGGGGGTTTTAGGGGAGCAGTTCTTC. Filled out from reference TRBV7-8 and TRBJ2-1, the complete variable domain reads GAGVSQSPRYKVAKRGQDVALRCDPISGHVSLFWYQQALGQGPEFLTYFQNEAQLDKSGLPSDRFFAERPEGSVSTLKIQRTQQEDSAVYLCASSLKASGGVLGEQFFGPGTRLTVL.

J is TRBJ1-5 and V is TRBV6-1; TRBD1 aligns across 9 bases. Germline V lookup: CDR1 MNHNS, CDR2 SASEGT. There are 16 residues in the CDR3. The junction had 5 bases not matched to a gene; V was cut back by 1 base and J by 4 bases. The CDR3 DNA reads TGTGCCAGCAGTGAAGGGTTAGGGACAGGGAATCAGCCCCAGCATTTT. Residues: CASSEGLGTGNQPQHF.

CDR3: CASGLNGDEQYF. The CDR3 region has the DNA TGTGCTAGTGGTTTGAACGGAGACGAGCAGTACTTC. This chain uses TRBV12-5 with TRBJ2-7; D not resolved. With 2 bases removed from V and 5 bases from J, the gap between germline ends came to 7 bases. There are 12 residues in the CDR3. Germline V lookup: CDR1 LGHNT, CDR2 FRNRAP.